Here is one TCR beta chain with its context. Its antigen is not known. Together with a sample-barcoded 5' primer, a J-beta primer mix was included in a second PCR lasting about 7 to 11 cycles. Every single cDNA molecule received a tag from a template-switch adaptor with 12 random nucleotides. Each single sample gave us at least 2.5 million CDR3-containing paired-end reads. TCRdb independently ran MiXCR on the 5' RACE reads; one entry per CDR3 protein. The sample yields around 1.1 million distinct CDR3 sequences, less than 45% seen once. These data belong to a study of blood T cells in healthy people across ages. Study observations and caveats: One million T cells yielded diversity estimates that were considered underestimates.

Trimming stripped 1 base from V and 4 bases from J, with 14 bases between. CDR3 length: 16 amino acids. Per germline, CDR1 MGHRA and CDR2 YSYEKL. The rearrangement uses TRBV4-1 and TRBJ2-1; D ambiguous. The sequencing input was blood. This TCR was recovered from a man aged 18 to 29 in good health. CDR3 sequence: CASSQATDQRYNEQFF. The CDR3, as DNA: TGCGCCAGCAGCCAAGCTACTGACCAGAGATACAATGAGCAGTTCTTC.